Listed here are 11 T cell receptor beta chains from one sample, sequenced in a study of T cells in localized non-small cell lung cancer. Some clones are missing from TCRdb's copy, which holds only in-frame ones; the method was immunoSEQ multiplex PCR. The repertoire holds 35,000 to 45,000 clones, with about 85% as singletons. The material was peripheral blood, obtained before any cancer treatment. These receptors all stem from a woman aged 18-55 years with stage III lung adenocarcinoma.

This clone was detected a few times. The gene calls are TRBV4-1 and TRBJ1-1, with D unclear. Germline V gene data show CDR1 as MGHRA and CDR2 as YSYEKL. The CDR3 is made up of 14 amino acids. The germline V and J ends were trimmed by 4 bases and 0 bases, with 9 bases remaining between them. The CDR3: CASSPPGVNTEAFF. DNA of the CDR3: TGCGCCAGCAGCCCCCCTGGGGTGAACACTGAAGCTTTCTTT.

This chain joins TRBV7-6 and TRBJ2-2; D is unclear. V was clipped by 0 bases and J by 2 bases, with 10 bases between them. This CDR3 spans 16 amino acids. The germline gives CDR1 SGHVS, CDR2 FNYEAQ. CDR3 region: CASSLAGKGNTGELFF. CDR3 nucleotides: TGTGCCAGCAGCTTAGCTGGGAAGGGTAACACCGGGGAGCTGTTTTTT.

The chain joins TRBV30 to TRBJ1-1; 8 nucleotides line up with TRBD1. The CDR3 extends over 12 amino acids. The V segment lost 3 bases and the J segment 7 bases; nucleotides outside the gene matches: 4. The V gene's germline CDR1 is GTSNPN and CDR2 SVGIG (reference sequence). The CDR3 nucleotides read TGTGCCTGGAGCCTGACAGGGGTTGAAGCTTTCTTT. It codes for CAWSLTGVEAFF. Looking up the rest from reference TRBV30 and TRBJ1-1 gives the full variable domain: SQTIHQWPATLVQPVGSPLSLECTVEGTSNPNLYWYRQAAGRGLQLLFYSVGIGQISSEVPQNLSASRPQDRQFILSSKKLLLSDSGFYLCAWSLTGVEAFFGQGTRLTVV.

The rearrangement joins TRBV6-1 to TRBJ1-3; D possibly corresponds to TRBD1 (6 bases). CDR1 and CDR2 (germline): MNHNS, SASEGT. The CDR3 is 18 residues long. V was trimmed by 0 bases and J by 1 base, leaving 16 bases between them. Here the CDR3 DNA reads TGTGCCAGCAGTGAAGCTGGACATACAGGGAAGTCTGGAAACACCATATATTTT. The encoded protein is CASSEAGHTGKSGNTIYF.

This clone was detected a few times. The genes are TRBV11-2 and TRBJ1-2, with 8 bases that match TRBD1. Germline V gene sequence: CDR1 SGHAT, CDR2 FQNNGV. The CDR3 runs to 14 residues. V lost 5 bases to trimming and J lost 7 bases; unmatched junction nucleotides: 9. DNA for the CDR3: TGTGCCAGCAGCCGAATCGCAGGGGGCGGTGGCTACACCTTC. Translating gives CASSRIAGGGGYTF.

The table lists this clone with a count of one. J is TRBJ2-7 and V is TRBV9; tentatively, D is TRBD1 or TRBD2 (5 bases each). The CDR3 contains 14 residues. Trimming shortened V by 0 bases and J by 5 bases, and 12 bases separated the two germline ends. Germline V gene data show CDR1 as SGDLS and CDR2 as YYNGEE. CDR3 in amino acids: CASSVGDGSHEQYF. CDR3 in DNA: TGTGCCAGCAGCGTAGGGGACGGGTCCCACGAGCAGTACTTC.

J is TRBJ1-5 and V is TRBV6-6; no reliable D call. Trimming shortened V by 4 bases and J by 2 bases, and 12 bases separated the two germline ends. The CDR3 consists of 15 residues. Germline V gene data show CDR1 as MNHNY and CDR2 as SVGAGI (reference sequence). As DNA, the CDR3 is TGTGCCAGCAGTTCGGAGGGTTCGGGCAATCAGCCCCAGCATTTT. It encodes CASSSEGSGNQPQHF.

The gene calls are TRBV12-5 and TRBJ2-7; 7 bases match TRBD1. Trimming removed 6 bases from V and 3 bases from J; junction bases left unmatched: 8. This CDR3 has 14 amino acids. Germline lookup yields CDR1 LGHNT and CDR2 FRNRAP. In DNA form, the CDR3 reads TGTGCTAGTGGACGACAGGGAGCGTTCTACGAGCAGTACTTC. Its protein is CASGRQGAFYEQYF.

V gene TRBV7-3 combines with J gene TRBJ2-1; 7 bases are a match to TRBD2. The CDR3 contains 13 residues. Looked up from germline, CDR1 is SGHTA and CDR2 is FQGTGA. The ends lost 5 bases at V and 10 bases at J; junction bases unmatched: 8. CDR3 sequence (DNA): TGTGCCAGCAGCCAGGGACTACACGGGGAGCAGTTCTTC. Encoded protein: CASSQGLHGEQFF.

The J gene is TRBJ1-1, the V gene TRBV6-6; weak D call: TRBD1 (5 bases). CDR1 is MNHNY, CDR2 SVGAGI, per germline (reference sequence). The V end lost 2 bases, the J end lost 1 base, and 8 bases lay between the germline ends. The CDR3 consists of 14 residues. The CDR3 DNA reads as TGTGCCAGCAGTTACCCGACAGAGAACACTGAAGCTTTCTTT. Its protein is CASSYPTENTEAFF.

The chain links TRBV7-2 to TRBJ1-5; 11 bases are shared with TRBD1. CDR3 size: 18 residues. V was clipped by 0 bases and J by 2 bases; unmatched bases: 6. Looked up from germline, CDR1 is SGHTA and CDR2 is FQGNSA. The CDR3 DNA reads TGTGCCAGCAGCTTAGCGCCCCGGACAGGGGGCCGCAATCAGCCCCAGCATTTT. Translating gives CASSLAPRTGGRNQPQHF.